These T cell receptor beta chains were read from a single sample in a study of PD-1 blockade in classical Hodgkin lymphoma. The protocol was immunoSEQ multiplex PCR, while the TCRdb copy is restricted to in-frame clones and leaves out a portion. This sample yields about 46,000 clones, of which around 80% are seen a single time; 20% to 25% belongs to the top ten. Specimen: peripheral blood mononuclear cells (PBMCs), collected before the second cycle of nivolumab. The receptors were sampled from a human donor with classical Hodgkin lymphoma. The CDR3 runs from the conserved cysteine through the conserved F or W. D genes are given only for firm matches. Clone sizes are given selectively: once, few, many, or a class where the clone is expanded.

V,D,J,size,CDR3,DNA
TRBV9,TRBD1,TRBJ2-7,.,CASSVEGQGVDEQYF,TGTGCCAGCAGCGTAGAAGGACAGGGGGTAGACGAGCAGTACTTC
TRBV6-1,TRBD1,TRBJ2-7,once,CASRPGTGGGEQYF,TGTGCCAGCAGACCCGGGACAGGGGGCGGCGAGCAGTACTTC
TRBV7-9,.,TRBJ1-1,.,CASSLYGTSFKGVNTEAFF,TGTGCCAGCAGCTTATACGGAACCTCTTTTAAGGGCGTGAACACTGAAGCTTTCTTT
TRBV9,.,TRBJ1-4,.,CASSVGDGPGEKLFF,TGTGCCAGCAGCGTAGGGGACGGACCGGGTGAAAAACTGTTTTTT
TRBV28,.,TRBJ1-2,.,CASREIQRALGYTF,TGTGCCAGCAGAGAGATACAGAGGGCTCTTGGCTACACCTTC
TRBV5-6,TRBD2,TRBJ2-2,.,CASSRPGLAGSTGELFF,TGTGCCAGCAGCCGACCGGGACTAGCGGGCTCTACCGGGGAGCTGTTTTTT
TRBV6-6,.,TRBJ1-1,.,CASSPRSMNTEAFF,TGTGCCAGCAGCCCTCGGTCCATGAACACTGAAGCTTTCTTT
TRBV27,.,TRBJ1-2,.,CASSTDSWYGYTF,TGTGCCAGCAGTACGGACAGTTGGTATGGCTACACCTTC
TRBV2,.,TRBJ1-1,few,CASSATETLNTEAFF,TGTGCCAGCTCCGCTACGGAGACACTGAACACTGAAGCTTTCTTT
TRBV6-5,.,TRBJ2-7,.,CASSYFGGSYEQYF,TGTGCCAGCAGTTACTTCGGGGGATCCTACGAGCAGTACTTC
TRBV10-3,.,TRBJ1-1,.,CAISETRAGGAFF,TGTGCCATCAGTGAGACCCGCGCGGGGGGAGCTTTCTTT
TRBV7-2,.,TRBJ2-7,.,CASSPAFRQGVYEQYF,TGTGCCAGCAGCCCCGCCTTCCGGCAGGGAGTCTACGAGCAGTACTTC
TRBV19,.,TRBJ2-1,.,CASSISRGIYNEQFF,TGTGCCAGTAGTATTTCGCGGGGAATCTACAATGAGCAGTTCTTC
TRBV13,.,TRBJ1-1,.,CASSLPVVTEAFF,TGTGCCAGCAGCTTGCCAGTTGTCACTGAAGCTTTCTTT
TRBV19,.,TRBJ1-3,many,CATHPRGSGNTIYF,TGTGCCACTCATCCCAGGGGCTCTGGAAACACCATATATTTT
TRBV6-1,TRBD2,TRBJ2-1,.,CASSALRTSGRANEQFF,TGTGCCAGCAGTGCGTTACGGACTAGCGGGAGAGCGAATGAGCAGTTCTTC
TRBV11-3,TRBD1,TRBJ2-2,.,CASSSYGDRPGPGELFF,TGTGCCAGCAGCTCTTACGGGGACAGACCCGGACCCGGGGAGCTGTTTTTT
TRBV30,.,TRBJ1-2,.,CAWEGANSYGYTF,TGTGCCTGGGAAGGGGCTAATTCGTATGGCTACACCTTC
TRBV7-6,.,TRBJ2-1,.,CASSLGHNEQFF,TGTGCCAGCAGCTTAGGCCACAATGAGCAGTTCTTC
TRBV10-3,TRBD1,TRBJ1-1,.,CAISKGTGAEAFF,TGTGCCATCAGTAAAGGGACAGGCGCTGAAGCTTTCTTT
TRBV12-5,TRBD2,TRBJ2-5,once,CASGLEGGETQYF,TGTGCTAGTGGTTTGGAGGGAGGGGAGACCCAGTACTTC
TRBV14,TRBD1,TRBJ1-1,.,CASGGTGGRTEAFF,TGTGCCTCGGGTGGGACAGGGGGAAGAACTGAAGCTTTCTTT
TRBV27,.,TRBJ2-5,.,CASSTSRVYQETQYF,TGTGCCAGCAGTACCTCCCGGGTCTACCAAGAGACCCAGTACTTC
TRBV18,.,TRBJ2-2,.,CASSPPINSGNTGELFF,TGTGCCAGCTCACCACCGATTAATAGCGGGAACACCGGGGAGCTGTTTTTT
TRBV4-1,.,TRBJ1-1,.,CASSQESGGAADTEAFF,TGCGCCAGCAGCCAAGAAAGCGGGGGGGCGGCGGACACTGAAGCTTTCTTT
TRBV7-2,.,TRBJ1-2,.,CASSLASGSYGYTF,TGTGCCAGCAGCTTAGCGTCCGGGAGCTATGGCTACACCTTC
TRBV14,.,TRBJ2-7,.,CASSQLDSYEQYF,TGTGCCAGCAGCCAACTGGACAGCTACGAGCAGTACTTC
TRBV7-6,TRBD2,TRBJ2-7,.,CASSPGTSGRATYEQYF,TGTGCCAGCAGCCCCGGGACTAGCGGGAGGGCAACCTACGAGCAGTACTTC
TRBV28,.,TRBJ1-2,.,CASSLSRQAPYGYTF,TGTGCCAGCAGTTTAAGCCGACAGGCGCCCTATGGCTACACCTTC
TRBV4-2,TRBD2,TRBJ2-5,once,CASSQDQGAGGETQYF,TGTGCCAGCAGCCAAGATCAGGGAGCGGGGGGAGAGACCCAGTACTTC
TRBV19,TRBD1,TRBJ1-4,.,CASSRTGTGLATNEKLFF,TGTGCCAGTAGTAGAACCGGGACAGGACTCGCAACTAATGAAAAACTGTTTTTT
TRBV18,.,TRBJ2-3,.,CASSPGWGPDTQYF,TGTGCCAGCTCACCAGGCTGGGGGCCAGATACGCAGTATTTT
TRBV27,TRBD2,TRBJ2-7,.,CASSFGLAGGLF,TGTGCCAGCAGTTTCGGACTAGCGGGAGGCCTCTTC
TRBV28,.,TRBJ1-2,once,CASRNPGPRYGYTF,TGTGCCAGCAGGAACCCGGGACCGCGCTATGGCTACACCTTC
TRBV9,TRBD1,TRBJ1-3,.,CASSPEGQSGNTIYF,TGTGCCAGCAGCCCAGAGGGACAGTCTGGAAACACCATATATTTT
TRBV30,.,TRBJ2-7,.,CAWTTGRGLEQYF,TGTGCCTGGACAACAGGGAGGGGGCTCGAGCAGTACTTC
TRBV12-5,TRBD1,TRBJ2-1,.,CASGQDRVEQFF,TGTGCTAGTGGTCAAGACAGGGTAGAGCAGTTCTTC
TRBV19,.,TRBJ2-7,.,CASSIKGYEQYF,TGTGCCAGTAGTATTAAAGGTTACGAGCAGTACTTC
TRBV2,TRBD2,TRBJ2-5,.,CASIGGRGETQYF,TGTGCCAGCATCGGCGGGAGGGGAGAGACCCAGTACTTC
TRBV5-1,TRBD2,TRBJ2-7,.,CASSLYGTSATYEQYF,TGCGCCAGCAGCTTGTATGGGACTAGCGCTACCTACGAGCAGTACTTC
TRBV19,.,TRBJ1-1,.,CASSIGGNTEAFF,TGTGCCAGTAGTATAGGGGGAAACACTGAAGCTTTCTTT
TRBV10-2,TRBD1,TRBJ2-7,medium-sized,CASRDRGGGPEQYF,TGCGCCAGCAGGGACAGGGGGGGTGGACCCGAGCAGTACTTC
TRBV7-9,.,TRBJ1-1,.,CASSLSGTEAFF,TGTGCCAGCAGCTTAAGCGGCACTGAAGCTTTCTTT
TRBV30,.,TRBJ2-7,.,CAWRGYSHSPYEQYF,TGTGCCTGGAGGGGATACAGTCATTCCCCCTACGAGCAGTACTTC
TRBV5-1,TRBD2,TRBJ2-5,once,CASSSGTSSETQYF,TGCGCCAGCAGCTCAGGGACTAGCAGTGAGACCCAGTACTTC
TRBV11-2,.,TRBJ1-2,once,CASSLTAGSYTF,TGTGCCAGCAGCTTAACCGCAGGGAGCTACACCTTC
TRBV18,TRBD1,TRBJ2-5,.,CASSRTNRGDQETQYF,TGTGCCAGCTCACGGACGAACAGGGGAGACCAAGAGACCCAGTACTTC
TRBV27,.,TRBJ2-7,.,CASGLFHDYEQYF,TGTGCCAGCGGTTTATTTCACGACTACGAGCAGTACTTC
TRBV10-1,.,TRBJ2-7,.,CASTIPGQGSFYEQYF,TGCGCCAGCACCATCCCCGGTCAGGGGAGTTTCTACGAGCAGTACTTC
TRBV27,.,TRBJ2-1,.,CASSRGWDSYNEQFF,TGTGCCAGCAGTAGGGGATGGGACTCCTACAATGAGCAGTTCTTC
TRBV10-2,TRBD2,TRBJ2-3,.,CASSAGTSGSVADTQYF,TGCGCCAGCAGCGCTGGGACTAGCGGGAGTGTCGCAGATACGCAGTATTTT
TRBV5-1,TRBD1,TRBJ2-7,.,CASSLDGQGAHEQYF,TGCGCCAGCAGCCTGGATGGACAGGGGGCCCACGAGCAGTACTTC
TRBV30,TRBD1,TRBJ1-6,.,CAWRTPGGGFSPLHF,TGTGCCTGGAGGACCCCAGGGGGGGGCTTTTCACCCCTCCACTTT
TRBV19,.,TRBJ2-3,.,CASSFRGPGDTQYF,TGTGCCAGTAGCTTCCGGGGCCCTGGAGATACGCAGTATTTT